These T cell receptor beta chains were read from a single sample in a study of shared clonotypes between healthy human individuals. The data were produced by immunoSEQ multiplex PCR, yet TCRdb's version contains in-frame clones alone and is incomplete. The sample contains 550,000 to 600,000 clones, roughly 79% of which appear only once. What was sequenced was PBMCs. These receptors were obtained from a woman in her thirties or forties in good health. Some clones in this sample may be carry-over from other donors' samples. Both conserved end residues are part of each CDR3. A D gene is named only where the DNA matches it firmly. Clone size is not always given. Where it is, it says once, few, many or a class for expanded clones.

cdr3_aa cdr3_nt j_call clone_size d_call v_call
CASSYRREVPNEQFF TGTGCCAGCAGTTACAGGCGGGAGGTTCCCAATGAGCAGTTCTTC TRBJ2-1 many TRBD2 TRBV2
CASSSRSGANVLTF TGTGCCAGCAGCTCCCGCTCTGGGGCCAACGTCCTGACTTTC TRBJ2-6 - - TRBV7-6
CASSLVGGGSNQPQHF TGTGCCAGCAGCCTCGTAGGGGGAGGTAGCAATCAGCCCCAGCATTTT TRBJ1-5 - - TRBV7-2
CAISESTQRNTGELFF TGTGCCATCAGTGAGTCGACACAGAGGAACACCGGGGAGCTGTTTTTT TRBJ2-2 - - TRBV10-3
CASSEGLAAYYEQYF TGTGCCAGCAGCGAGGGACTAGCGGCTTACTACGAGCAGTACTTC TRBJ2-7 - TRBD2 TRBV7-2
CASTGGGNQPQHF TGCGCCAGCACTGGAGGGGGCAATCAGCCCCAGCATTTT TRBJ1-5 - - TRBV10-2
CASSDAQAVSYEQYF TGTGCCAGCAGTGATGCCCAGGCGGTCTCCTACGAGCAGTACTTC TRBJ2-7 - - TRBV2
CASSEVRLPGELFF TGTGCCAGCAGTGAAGTACGACTACCCGGGGAGCTGTTTTTT TRBJ2-2 - - TRBV2
CASSGLRDSLYEQYF TGTGCCAGCAGTGGCCTGAGGGACTCCCTTTACGAGCAGTACTTC TRBJ2-7 once - TRBV27
CASSQDMSGYYGYTF TGCGCCAGCAGCCAAGATATGTCAGGATACTATGGCTACACCTTC TRBJ1-2 - - TRBV4-3
CASSVVEAGEQYF TGTGCCAGCAGCGTAGTGGAGGCGGGGGAGCAGTACTTC TRBJ2-7 once - TRBV9
CASSSTRDRASLETQYF TGTGCCAGCTCTTCAACCCGGGACAGAGCCTCTCTAGAGACCCAGTACTTC TRBJ2-5 - TRBD1 TRBV18
CASSEGNTGELFF TGCGCCAGCAGTGAGGGAAACACCGGGGAGCTGTTTTTT TRBJ2-2 - - TRBV5-1
CATSPSQGANVLTF TGTGCCACCAGCCCTTCCCAGGGGGCCAACGTCCTGACTTTC TRBJ2-6 few - TRBV15
CASSLDRTGYYEQYF TGTGCCAGCAGCTTAGATAGGACAGGATACTACGAGCAGTACTTC TRBJ2-7 - TRBD1 TRBV7-2
CASSPLAGNNQPQHF TGTGCCAGCTCACCACTCGCCGGGAACAATCAGCCCCAGCATTTT TRBJ1-5 - - TRBV18
CASSGGSGYEQYF TGTGCCAGCAGCGGGGGAAGCGGCTACGAGCAGTACTTC TRBJ2-7 once - TRBV9
CASSRRDSSTEAFF TGCGCCAGCAGCCGACGGGACAGTAGCACTGAAGCTTTCTTT TRBJ1-1 few TRBD1 TRBV4-1
CASSHPHGPGTGTGEKLFF TGCGCCAGCAGCCATCCGCATGGTCCCGGGACAGGGACGGGTGAAAAACTGTTTTTT TRBJ1-4 - TRBD1 TRBV4-1
CASVFGGTGGYTF TGTGCCAGCGTTTTTGGGGGCACTGGGGGCTACACCTTC TRBJ1-2 - - TRBV2
CAWSVRGADTQYF TGTGCCTGGAGTGTACGAGGGGCAGATACGCAGTATTTT TRBJ2-3 - - TRBV30
CASSTSRGRKSSYEQYF TGTGCCAGCAGCACCAGCCGGGGGCGGAAAAGCTCCTACGAGCAGTACTTC TRBJ2-7 many - TRBV11-2
CASSLRPAGVEQFF TGTGCCAGCAGTTTAAGGCCCGCAGGGGTTGAGCAGTTCTTC TRBJ2-1 - - TRBV27
CASSPSGSYNEQFF TGTGCCAGCAGCCCCAGCGGGTCCTACAATGAGCAGTTCTTC TRBJ2-1 - - TRBV7-9
CAWSRGRGSSYEQYF TGTGCCTGGAGCCGCGGGAGGGGCAGCTCCTACGAGCAGTACTTC TRBJ2-7 - TRBD2 TRBV30
CASSQDRAGGADTQYF TGTGCCAGCAGCCAAGACCGGGCGGGAGGGGCAGATACGCAGTATTTT TRBJ2-3 - TRBD2 TRBV4-2
CASRLTRSGTSFRVTDTQYF TGCGCCAGCCGTTTAACCAGATCCGGGACTAGTTTTCGAGTAACAGATACGCAGTATTTT TRBJ2-3 - TRBD2 TRBV5-1
CASSLYYEQYF TGTGCCAGCAGCCTATACTACGAGCAGTACTTC TRBJ2-7 once - TRBV7-2
CASSRVGPSWTVEQYF TGCGCCAGCAGCCGGGTAGGTCCTAGCTGGACTGTCGAGCAGTACTTC TRBJ2-7 - - TRBV5-1
CATSREQGAKNIQYF TGTGCCACCAGCAGAGAACAGGGGGCCAAAAACATTCAGTACTTC TRBJ2-4 - TRBD1 TRBV15
CASSYRRYTSGSPADTQYF TGTGCCAGCAGCTACCGGAGGTACACTAGCGGGAGTCCCGCAGATACGCAGTATTTT TRBJ2-3 once TRBD2 TRBV5-4
CAISEGQGNQPQHF TGTGCCATCAGTGAAGGGCAGGGCAATCAGCCCCAGCATTTT TRBJ1-5 - - TRBV10-3
CASSQDRPGGQLNEKLFF TGTGCCAGCAGCCAAGATCGACCGGGGGGACAGCTTAATGAAAAACTGTTTTTT TRBJ1-4 few TRBD1 TRBV4-2
CASRDTGGGDIQYF TGTGCCAGCAGGGATACAGGGGGAGGGGACATTCAGTACTTC TRBJ2-4 - - TRBV6-1
CASSLRLQETQYF TGTGCCAGCAGCTTGAGACTCCAAGAGACCCAGTACTTC TRBJ2-5 few - TRBV5-6
CASGAAWGPDTQYF TGTGCCAGTGGGGCGGCTTGGGGCCCAGATACGCAGTATTTT TRBJ2-3 - - TRBV6-1
CASRGQNNQPQHF TGTGCCAGCAGGGGACAGAACAATCAGCCCCAGCATTTT TRBJ1-5 - TRBD1 TRBV7-9
CASALDRGQVYEQFF TGTGCTAGTGCCCTCGACAGGGGGCAGGTCTATGAGCAGTTCTTC TRBJ2-1 - TRBD1 TRBV12-5
CASSYTASGSSYEQYF TGTGCCAGCAGTTACACGGCTAGCGGGAGCTCCTACGAGCAGTACTTC TRBJ2-7 many TRBD2 TRBV6-5
CASSWDSYEQYF TGTGCCAGCAGTTGGGACTCCTACGAGCAGTACTTC TRBJ2-7 - - TRBV6-5
CASSRRTSGNQPQHF TGTGCCAGCAGTAGACGCACCTCTGGCAATCAGCCCCAGCATTTT TRBJ1-5 - - TRBV27
CASSRDRIEQYF TGTGCCAGCTCAAGGGACAGGATCGAGCAGTACTTC TRBJ2-7 - TRBD1 TRBV18
CASSQDLGTSGSTDTQYF TGCGCCAGCAGCCAAGATCTTGGGACTAGCGGGAGCACAGATACGCAGTATTTT TRBJ2-3 - TRBD2 TRBV4-3
CASSKNRALPYEQYF TGTGCCAGCAGTAAGAACAGGGCCCTACCCTACGAGCAGTACTTC TRBJ2-7 - - TRBV28
CASSFPGRPHEQYF TGTGCCAGCAGCTTCCCAGGGAGGCCCCACGAGCAGTACTTC TRBJ2-7 - - TRBV7-9
CASSPNSGGPSGQYF TGTGCCAGCAGCCCCAATTCTGGAGGGCCCTCTGGGCAGTACTTC TRBJ2-7 - - TRBV7-9
CASMGAQGRLRETQYF TGTGCCAGCATGGGGGCCCAGGGGCGGTTGCGAGAGACCCAGTACTTC TRBJ2-5 - - TRBV28
CASSQDLEDNEQFF TGTGCCAGCAGCCAAGATCTCGAAGACAATGAGCAGTTCTTC TRBJ2-1 - - TRBV4-2